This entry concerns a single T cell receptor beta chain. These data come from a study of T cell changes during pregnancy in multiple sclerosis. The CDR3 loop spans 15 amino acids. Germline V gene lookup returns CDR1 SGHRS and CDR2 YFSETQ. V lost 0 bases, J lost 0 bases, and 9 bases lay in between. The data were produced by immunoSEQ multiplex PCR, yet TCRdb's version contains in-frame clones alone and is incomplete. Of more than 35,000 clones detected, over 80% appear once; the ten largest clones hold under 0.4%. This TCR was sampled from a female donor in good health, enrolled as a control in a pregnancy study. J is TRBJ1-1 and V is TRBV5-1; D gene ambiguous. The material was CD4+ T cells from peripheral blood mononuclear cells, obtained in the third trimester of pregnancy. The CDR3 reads CASSLVGQVNTEAFF. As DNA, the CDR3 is TGCGCCAGCAGCTTGGTGGGCCAGGTGAACACTGAAGCTTTCTTT.